The 12 T cell receptor beta chains presented below share a single source sample, sequenced in a study of blood T cells in healthy people across ages. Next came a second PCR, run for about 6 to 11 cycles, which used a sample-barcoded 5' primer along with a J-beta primer mix. TCRdb fed the 5' RACE reads into MiXCR, producing one record per CDR3 protein. The sample has roughly 550,000 distinct CDR3 sequences; less than 25% are singletons. These same data were also listed under a study on T cells of mothers and their children.

The source material was blood. The receptors were gathered from a boy younger than 18 in good health.

Notes on this clonotype: A read error may produce the germline difference seen at one junction end. The gene calls are TRBV10-3 and TRBJ2-7; D ambiguous. This CDR3 is built from 13 residues. From germline, CDR1 is ENHRY and CDR2 SYGVKD. CDR3 DNA sequence: TGTGCCATCAGTGAAAACGTCGGTTACGAGCGGTACTTC. Translated: CAISENVGYERYF.

The V and J genes are TRBV20-1 and TRBJ1-1; 7 nucleotides agree with TRBD1. Germline V gene lookup returns CDR1 DFQATT and CDR2 SNEGSKA (reference sequence). V dropped 0 bases and J dropped 4; count of bases not matched to a gene: 11. The CDR3 loop spans 16 amino acids. CDR3 region: CSARDTGAPGGTEAFF. DNA of the CDR3: TGCAGTGCTAGAGACACAGGGGCCCCAGGCGGCACTGAAGCTTTCTTT.

This clonotype was found a few times. The V call is TRBV20-1, the J call TRBJ1-1; 7 bases line up with TRBD1. The CDR3 runs to 15 residues. Germline V lookup: CDR1 DFQATT, CDR2 SNEGSKA (reference sequence). With 6 bases clipped from V and 6 bases from J, the junction kept 16 bases outside the gene matches. CDR3 protein: CSATEMTGKLAEAFF. The CDR3 DNA sequence: TGCAGTGCCACGGAGATGACAGGGAAGCTGGCTGAAGCTTTCTTT.

Details on this clonotype: This may arise from a read error, as a much more abundant clone is one base away. The V and J genes are TRBV12-3 or TRBV12-4 and TRBJ1-2; D not certain. The CDR3 runs to 12 residues. Trimming stripped 5 bases from V and 4 bases from J, with 8 bases between. The CDR3 spells CASSPAFYGYTF. As DNA, the CDR3 is TGTGCCAGCAGTCCCGCGTTCTATGGCTACACCTTC.

This clonotype appeared a few times. The chain carries TRBV7-9 and TRBJ2-7, with 10 bases fitting TRBD1. The CDR3 extends over 15 amino acids. V trimming: 4 bases; J trimming: 2 bases; junction bases outside the gene matches: 5. CDR1 is SEHNR, CDR2 FQNEAQ, per germline (reference sequence). This CDR3 reads CASSSMTGGPYEQYF. The CDR3 DNA sequence: TGTGCCAGCAGCTCAATGACAGGGGGCCCCTACGAGCAGTACTTC.

This clonotype has just a few counts. This chain uses TRBV5-1 with TRBJ2-3, with D hard to call. This CDR3 comprises 14 residues. Trimming took 1 base from V and 2 from J, leaving 8 bases between them. The V gene's germline CDR1 is SGHRS and CDR2 YFSETQ. The CDR3 reads CASSLLQNTDTQYF. CDR3 DNA: TGCGCCAGCAGCTTGTTACAGAACACAGATACGCAGTATTTT.

This clonotype showed up just a few times. Being one base from a much bigger clone, this may be a read error. This chain uses TRBV7-9 with TRBJ2-1; 9 bases fit TRBD2. Trimming at V came to 0 bases and at J to 8 bases, leaving 2 bases not matched to a gene. CDR1 is SEHNR and CDR2 is FQNEAQ in the germline V gene (reference sequence). The length of the CDR3 is 14 residues. CDR3: CASSLAGTSHEQFF. The DNA for the CDR3 is TGTGCCAGCAGCTTAGCCGGGACTAGCCATGAGCAGTTCTTC.

This clonotype has only a few counts. This chain connects TRBV28 to TRBJ2-1; 7 positions match TRBD2. CDR3 size: 16 residues. V was pared by 4 bases and J by 7 bases, with 13 bases of the junction left unmatched. Per the germline V gene, CDR1 is MDHEN and CDR2 is SYDVKM. The CDR3 DNA reads as TGTGCCAGCAGTTCGCCCGGGACTACCATAGGAAATGAGCAGTTCTTC. Protein: CASSSPGTTIGNEQFF.

This clonotype came up a few times. The V and J genes are TRBV7-2 and TRBJ1-1; a possible D gene is TRBD1 (5 bases). In germline, CDR1 is SGHTA, CDR2 FQGNSA. This CDR3 contains 11 residues. V dropped 4 bases and J dropped 7 bases, with 7 bases sitting between them. The CDR3 coding sequence is TGTGCCAGCAGCTGGGGCAGTGAAGCTTTCTTT. It specifies CASSWGSEAFF.

The chain joins TRBV5-6 to TRBJ2-5; TRBD2 aligns across 8 bases. CDR1 and CDR2 from the germline V gene are SGHDT and YYEEEE. V dropped 0 bases and J dropped 3; count of bases not matched to a gene: 4. The CDR3 contains 15 residues. CDR3 DNA: TGTGCCAGCAGCTTGGCGGCGGGAGGTGAAGAGACCCAGTACTTC. Translating gives CASSLAAGGEETQYF.

This clonotype was recorded a few times. CDR3 in amino acids: CASSQAGRGDTQYF. The CDR3 region has the DNA TGTGCCAGCAGCCAAGCCGGCAGGGGGGATACGCAGTATTTT. The rearrangement uses TRBV7-2 and TRBJ2-3; 7 bases map to TRBD1. Germline CDR1 reads SGHTA; CDR2 reads FQGNSA. The CDR3 length is 14 residues. Trimming took 5 bases from V and 6 from J; bases not matched to a gene: 8.

This rearrangement joins TRBV7-9 to TRBJ1-5; 11 positions agree with TRBD1. Germline CDR1 and CDR2: SEHNR and FQNEAQ (reference sequence). Trimming took 4 bases from V and 5 from J; bases not matched to a gene: 7. The CDR3 sequence is 16 residues long. CDR3 in amino acids: CASSWGGQGADQPQHF. CDR3 in DNA: TGTGCCAGCAGCTGGGGCGGACAGGGGGCTGATCAGCCCCAGCATTTT.